This is a list of T cell receptor beta chains from one sample in a study of blood T cell repertoires in COVID-19. Clones were read by immunoSEQ multiplex PCR, and TCRdb kept only the in-frame ones, dropping some. The table records a few hundred thousand clones, about 85% of them present only once. Sequencing input: peripheral blood. These receptors all come from a woman aged 45-60 years who had recovered from COVID-19. Both conserved end residues are part of each CDR3. Fields, in order: D gene, CDR3 length, clone size, V gene, J gene, CDR3 DNA, CDR3 protein. A D gene is named only where the DNA matches it firmly. Rows give clone size only sometimes, using once, few, many, or a class for an expanded clone.

d_gene: .; len: 17; abundance: .; v_gene: TRBV7-8; j_gene: TRBJ1-6; CDR3nt: TGTGCCAGCAGCTTAGGGAGGGAGACAGAGATCGCGTCACCCCTCCACTTT; CDR3aa: CASSLGRETEIASPLHF
d_gene: TRBD1; len: 14; abundance: .; v_gene: TRBV7-9; j_gene: TRBJ2-7; CDR3nt: TGTGCCAGCAGCTGGACAGGCCTAGTCTACGAGCAGTACTTC; CDR3aa: CASSWTGLVYEQYF
d_gene: .; len: 12; abundance: .; v_gene: TRBV12-3/TRBV12-4; j_gene: TRBJ2-7; CDR3nt: TGTGCCAGCAACGGGGGGCCCTACGAGCAGTACTTC; CDR3aa: CASNGGPYEQYF
d_gene: TRBD2; len: 15; abundance: .; v_gene: TRBV6-4; j_gene: TRBJ2-1; CDR3nt: TGTGCCAGCAGTGCCGTAGCGGGGGTTTACAATGAGCAGTTCTTC; CDR3aa: CASSAVAGVYNEQFF
d_gene: .; len: 16; abundance: once; v_gene: TRBV9; j_gene: TRBJ2-2; CDR3nt: TGTGCCAGCAGCGTCGGACAGTTTGCGAACACCGGGGAGCTGTTTTTT; CDR3aa: CASSVGQFANTGELFF
d_gene: .; len: 12; abundance: .; v_gene: TRBV5-1; j_gene: TRBJ2-1; CDR3nt: TGCGCCAGCAGCATTATAGCGACTGAGCAGTTCTTC; CDR3aa: CASSIIATEQFF
d_gene: .; len: 14; abundance: .; v_gene: TRBV15; j_gene: TRBJ2-7; CDR3nt: TGTGCCACCAGCCGGGGAGGACCTTACGAAGAGCAGTACTTC; CDR3aa: CATSRGGPYEEQYF
d_gene: TRBD1; len: 13; abundance: .; v_gene: TRBV5-1; j_gene: TRBJ2-5; CDR3nt: TGCGCCAGCAGCTTCGGACAGGCGGAGACCCAGTACTTC; CDR3aa: CASSFGQAETQYF
d_gene: .; len: 10; abundance: .; v_gene: TRBV6-8; j_gene: TRBJ2-2; CDR3nt: TGTGCCAGCACGGGTCGGAAGCTGTTTTTT; CDR3aa: CASTGRKLFF
d_gene: .; len: 16; abundance: .; v_gene: TRBV5-1; j_gene: TRBJ2-1; CDR3nt: TGCGCCAGCAGCTTGGGCCCCGGGATCTCGAGGAATGAGCAGTTCTTC; CDR3aa: CASSLGPGISRNEQFF
d_gene: .; len: 13; abundance: .; v_gene: TRBV29-1; j_gene: TRBJ2-1; CDR3nt: TGCAGCGTTGAAGAGGGGGGGCGCAATGAGCAGTTCTTC; CDR3aa: CSVEEGGRNEQFF
d_gene: .; len: 13; abundance: .; v_gene: TRBV7-3; j_gene: TRBJ1-1; CDR3nt: TGTGCCAGCAGCTCCATCCAGGGCGGTGTAGCTTTCTTT; CDR3aa: CASSSIQGGVAFF
d_gene: .; len: 14; abundance: .; v_gene: TRBV6-5; j_gene: TRBJ2-7; CDR3nt: TGTGCCAGCAGTTCCCCGGGAAACTCCTGCGAGCAGTACTTC; CDR3aa: CASSSPGNSCEQYF
d_gene: .; len: 15; abundance: .; v_gene: TRBV28; j_gene: TRBJ1-2; CDR3nt: .; CDR3aa: CASSFGPGLSYGYTF
d_gene: .; len: 14; abundance: .; v_gene: TRBV19; j_gene: TRBJ1-2; CDR3nt: TGTGCCAGTAGCGGGACCCCACAGGGACCTGGCTACACCTTC; CDR3aa: CASSGTPQGPGYTF
d_gene: .; len: 15; abundance: .; v_gene: TRBV6-5; j_gene: TRBJ2-6; CDR3nt: TGTGCCACCTCGTACGGGGGCTCTGGGGCCAACGTCCTGACTTTC; CDR3aa: CATSYGGSGANVLTF
d_gene: TRBD1; len: 18; abundance: .; v_gene: TRBV9; j_gene: TRBJ2-2; CDR3nt: TGTGCCAGCAGCCGACCAGCCCGGGACAGGGTCCGTTCCGGGGAGCTGTTTTTT; CDR3aa: CASSRPARDRVRSGELFF
d_gene: TRBD1; len: 15; abundance: few; v_gene: TRBV10-2; j_gene: TRBJ2-7; CDR3nt: TGCGCCAGCAGTGCCACTACTAGGGGGCCCTACGAGCAGTACTTC; CDR3aa: CASSATTRGPYEQYF
d_gene: TRBD2; len: 15; abundance: .; v_gene: TRBV7-9; j_gene: TRBJ2-1; CDR3nt: TGTGCCAGCAGCGTCACTAGCGGTTCTTACAATGAGCAGTTCTTC; CDR3aa: CASSVTSGSYNEQFF
d_gene: .; len: 14; abundance: .; v_gene: TRBV3-1/TRBV3-2; j_gene: TRBJ2-7; CDR3nt: TGTGCCAGCAGCCCCCTCCTAGGCGCCTACGAGCAGTACTTC; CDR3aa: CASSPLLGAYEQYF
d_gene: .; len: 19; abundance: .; v_gene: TRBV7-2; j_gene: TRBJ2-7; CDR3nt: TGTGCCAGCAGCCTCTCCCCTATTTCGTTCGGGGGTCCGAACTACGAGCAGTACTTC; CDR3aa: CASSLSPISFGGPNYEQYF
d_gene: TRBD1; len: 14; abundance: .; v_gene: TRBV2; j_gene: TRBJ2-1; CDR3nt: TGTGCCAGCAGCCCAGGGGGCGCTTACAATGAGCAGTTCTTC; CDR3aa: CASSPGGAYNEQFF
d_gene: TRBD1; len: 16; abundance: .; v_gene: TRBV28; j_gene: TRBJ1-6; CDR3nt: TGTGCCAGCAGTAACGGGCGGACAGGCCTAGCTTCACCCCTCCACTTT; CDR3aa: CASSNGRTGLASPLHF
d_gene: TRBD1; len: 12; abundance: .; v_gene: TRBV5-4; j_gene: TRBJ1-1; CDR3nt: TGTGCCAGCAGCTCGTGGACAGGGGAAGCTTTCTTT; CDR3aa: CASSSWTGEAFF
d_gene: .; len: 10; abundance: .; v_gene: TRBV6-1; j_gene: TRBJ1-1; CDR3nt: TGTGCCAGCAGTGAAAACATGCCCCATTGG; CDR3aa: CASSENMPHW
d_gene: .; len: 14; abundance: .; v_gene: TRBV19; j_gene: TRBJ1-1; CDR3nt: TGTGCCAGTATCCCGAAAGGAGGGATGAGCGAAGCTTTCTTT; CDR3aa: CASIPKGGMSEAFF
d_gene: .; len: 14; abundance: .; v_gene: TRBV6-5; j_gene: TRBJ2-7; CDR3nt: TGTGCCATCCCGGGAGAGCGGCTCCACTACGAGCAGTACTTC; CDR3aa: CAIPGERLHYEQYF
d_gene: .; len: 15; abundance: .; v_gene: TRBV9; j_gene: TRBJ1-6; CDR3nt: TGTGCCAGCAGCGAGACAGGAGACTATAATTCACCCCTCCACTTT; CDR3aa: CASSETGDYNSPLHF
d_gene: .; len: 14; abundance: .; v_gene: TRBV7-3; j_gene: TRBJ1-1; CDR3nt: TGTGCCAGCAGCTTAAAAGGTGGGGACTTCGAAGCTTTCTTT; CDR3aa: CASSLKGGDFEAFF
d_gene: .; len: 19; abundance: .; v_gene: TRBV18; j_gene: TRBJ1-6; CDR3nt: TGTGCCAGCTCACCCCTTCGCCCGGGAACCCGGCAGACGTCTTCACCCCTCCACTTT; CDR3aa: CASSPLRPGTRQTSSPLHF
d_gene: .; len: 15; abundance: .; v_gene: TRBV9; j_gene: TRBJ2-7; CDR3nt: TGTGCCAGCAGCGTCTCGGGACGGGGGGCTGACGAGCAGTACTTC; CDR3aa: CASSVSGRGADEQYF
d_gene: TRBD1; len: 14; abundance: .; v_gene: TRBV5-8; j_gene: TRBJ2-5; CDR3nt: TGTGCCAGCAGCTTGGGACAGGGTAAAGAGACCCAGTACTTC; CDR3aa: CASSLGQGKETQYF
d_gene: .; len: 17; abundance: .; v_gene: TRBV4-1; j_gene: TRBJ1-6; CDR3nt: TGCGCCAGCAGCTACGGATGGAGGGGAGCTCGCTATTCACCCCTCCACTTT; CDR3aa: CASSYGWRGARYSPLHF
d_gene: TRBD1; len: 14; abundance: .; v_gene: TRBV6-2/TRBV6-3; j_gene: TRBJ1-2; CDR3nt: TGTGCCAGCAGCTGGACAGGCTCTAACTATGGCTACACCTTC; CDR3aa: CASSWTGSNYGYTF
d_gene: TRBD2; len: 17; abundance: .; v_gene: TRBV14; j_gene: TRBJ2-3; CDR3nt: TGTGCCAGCAGCCAAGCCCTACAGCGGGAGTTCACAGATACGCAGTATTTT; CDR3aa: CASSQALQREFTDTQYF
d_gene: TRBD1; len: 15; abundance: .; v_gene: TRBV11-2; j_gene: TRBJ1-1; CDR3nt: TGTGCCAGCAGCGCAAGACAGGGGGCAGGCACTGAAGCTTTCTTT; CDR3aa: CASSARQGAGTEAFF
d_gene: .; len: 14; abundance: .; v_gene: TRBV19; j_gene: TRBJ1-5; CDR3nt: TGTGCCAGTACTCCCCGACCCGGGAATCAGCCCCAGCATTTT; CDR3aa: CASTPRPGNQPQHF
d_gene: .; len: 14; abundance: .; v_gene: TRBV5-4; j_gene: TRBJ2-4; CDR3nt: TGTGCCAGCAGCTTGAAGCAGGGAAGAGACATTCAGTACTTC; CDR3aa: CASSLKQGRDIQYF
d_gene: .; len: 15; abundance: .; v_gene: TRBV10-3; j_gene: TRBJ2-5; CDR3nt: TGTGCCATCAGTGAGCAGGGGGGCCGGGGGGAGACCCAGTACTTC; CDR3aa: CAISEQGGRGETQYF
d_gene: .; len: 15; abundance: .; v_gene: TRBV5-1; j_gene: TRBJ2-7; CDR3nt: TGCGCCAGCAGCTTGGACCCCGGAGGAACCTACGAGCAGTACTTC; CDR3aa: CASSLDPGGTYEQYF
d_gene: TRBD2; len: 16; abundance: .; v_gene: TRBV7-2; j_gene: TRBJ2-1; CDR3nt: TGTGCCAGCAGCGAATCAAGCGGGGGAGCCGTAAATGAGCAGTTCTTC; CDR3aa: CASSESSGGAVNEQFF
d_gene: TRBD1; len: 12; abundance: .; v_gene: TRBV29-1; j_gene: TRBJ2-7; CDR3nt: TGCAGCGTTGGACAGGGGGTATACGAGCAGTACTTC; CDR3aa: CSVGQGVYEQYF
d_gene: .; len: 13; abundance: .; v_gene: TRBV29-1; j_gene: TRBJ1-1; CDR3nt: TGCAGCGTCGGACAGTTAATGAACACTGAAGCTTTCTTT; CDR3aa: CSVGQLMNTEAFF
d_gene: .; len: 14; abundance: .; v_gene: TRBV9; j_gene: TRBJ1-1; CDR3nt: TGTGCCAGCAGCGCCGGCGGGGGAGGCACTGAAGCTTTCTTT; CDR3aa: CASSAGGGGTEAFF
d_gene: TRBD1; len: 14; abundance: .; v_gene: TRBV19; j_gene: TRBJ1-1; CDR3nt: TGTGCCAGTAGTATATCCCCCCGGACAGGAGGGGCTTTCTTT; CDR3aa: CASSISPRTGGAFF
d_gene: .; len: 14; abundance: .; v_gene: TRBV18; j_gene: TRBJ1-1; CDR3nt: TGTGCCAGCTCACCACAGATCGGTAACACTGAAGCTTTCTTT; CDR3aa: CASSPQIGNTEAFF
d_gene: .; len: 14; abundance: once; v_gene: TRBV5-1; j_gene: TRBJ2-5; CDR3nt: TGCGCCAGCAGCTCCAAGGGGGGGCGAGAGACCCAGTACTTC; CDR3aa: CASSSKGGRETQYF
d_gene: TRBD1; len: 16; abundance: .; v_gene: TRBV29-1; j_gene: TRBJ2-5; CDR3nt: TGCAGCGTTGAGGGGGGCCCCGGACAGGGGGGAGAGACCCAGTACTTC; CDR3aa: CSVEGGPGQGGETQYF
d_gene: .; len: 13; abundance: .; v_gene: TRBV4-1; j_gene: TRBJ2-7; CDR3nt: TGCGCCAGCAGCCAAGTTAATTTCTACGAGCAGTACTTC; CDR3aa: CASSQVNFYEQYF
d_gene: .; len: 13; abundance: .; v_gene: TRBV4-2; j_gene: TRBJ2-2; CDR3nt: TGTGCCAGCAGCCCTGAAGGGGCCGGGGAGCTGTTTTTT; CDR3aa: CASSPEGAGELFF
d_gene: .; len: 16; abundance: .; v_gene: TRBV5-1; j_gene: TRBJ2-1; CDR3nt: TGCGCCAGCAGCTTGGGTAGCGGAAGCTCCTACAATGAGCAGTTCTTC; CDR3aa: CASSLGSGSSYNEQFF
d_gene: TRBD2; len: 15; abundance: .; v_gene: TRBV7-7; j_gene: TRBJ2-1; CDR3nt: TGTGCTAGCAGCCCTGGACTAGCGGGGGCGCAAGAGCAGTTCTTC; CDR3aa: CASSPGLAGAQEQFF
d_gene: .; len: 16; abundance: .; v_gene: TRBV27; j_gene: TRBJ2-3; CDR3nt: TGTGCCAGCAGGGGAATAGGGGGGGGAGTAACAGATACGCAGTATTTT; CDR3aa: CASRGIGGGVTDTQYF
d_gene: .; len: 13; abundance: few; v_gene: TRBV11-2; j_gene: TRBJ1-2; CDR3nt: TGTGCCAGCAGCTTCCCGCGTACCTATGGCTACACCTTC; CDR3aa: CASSFPRTYGYTF
d_gene: TRBD1; len: 11; abundance: once; v_gene: TRBV20-1; j_gene: TRBJ1-1; CDR3nt: TGCAGTGCTAGCAGGGGGGATGAAGCTTTCTTT; CDR3aa: CSASRGDEAFF
d_gene: TRBD1; len: 15; abundance: .; v_gene: TRBV5-4; j_gene: TRBJ2-5; CDR3nt: TGTGCCAGCAGCCCTCCGGACAGGGGGGGGGAGACCCAGTACTTC; CDR3aa: CASSPPDRGGETQYF
d_gene: .; len: 15; abundance: .; v_gene: TRBV9; j_gene: TRBJ1-2; CDR3nt: TGTGCCAGCAGCCCAGGGTGGGCACTCACCTATGGCTACACCTTC; CDR3aa: CASSPGWALTYGYTF